Each of the 27 T cell receptor beta chains below was sequenced from the same sample in a study of cytomegalovirus exposure and HLA in healthy donors. Use of 60 Vbeta and 13 Jbeta primers characterized the PCR. Here immunoSEQ multiplex PCR was the method, and the copy in TCRdb shows in-frame clones only, minus some. The sample yields about 94,000 clones, 70% to 85% seen once. The sequenced sample consisted of PBMCs. Receptors were obtained from a human donor in good health.

The rearrangement links TRBV27 to TRBJ1-1, with D possibly TRBD1 on 5 matching bases. Germline loops: CDR1 MNHEY, CDR2 SMNVEV (reference sequence). Trimming stripped 7 bases from V and 0 bases from J, with 15 bases between. This CDR3 has 15 amino acids. DNA of the CDR3: TGTGCCAGCAATGCGGAGGGGATCATGAACACTGAAGCTTTCTTT. This translates into CASNAEGIMNTEAFF.

The V gene is TRBV12-5, the J gene TRBJ1-5; 12 bases agree with TRBD1. The trim removed 5 bases at V and 1 base at J, leaving 6 bases unmatched. The CDR3 contains 17 residues. Germline CDR1 LGHNT, CDR2 FRNRAP. CDR3 amino acids: CASGLGQGALSNQPQHF. CDR3 DNA: TGTGCTAGTGGTCTGGGACAGGGGGCTTTAAGCAATCAGCCCCAGCATTTT.

This clone has just one count. J is TRBJ2-1 and V is TRBV7-8; D is perhaps TRBD1 (5 bases). This CDR3 is built from 12 residues. V dropped 2 bases and J dropped 8 bases, with 7 bases sitting between them. Germline CDR1 SGHVS, CDR2 FQNEAQ. Here the CDR3 reads CASSLRGDEQFF. The CDR3 region has the DNA TGTGCCAGCAGCTTAAGGGGCGATGAGCAGTTCTTC. The full variable domain, its missing parts supplied by reference TRBV7-8 and TRBJ2-1, is GAGVSQSPRYKVAKRGQDVALRCDPISGHVSLFWYQQALGQGPEFLTYFQNEAQLDKSGLPSDRFFAERPEGSVSTLKIQRTQQEDSAVYLCASSLRGDEQFFGPGTRLTVL.

CDR3 nucleotide sequence: TGTGCCACCCTAGCGGGGGGGCCCGCAGATACGCAGTATTTT. It encodes CATLAGGPADTQYF. The chain couples TRBV10-3 to TRBJ2-3, with 12 positions matching TRBD2. The CDR3 has 14 residues. CDR1 is ENHRY and CDR2 is SYGVKD in the germline V gene. V was clipped by 10 bases and J by 4 bases; unmatched bases: 6.

J is TRBJ1-4 and V is TRBV10-3; a weak D match, TRBD1 (5 bases). Germline values: CDR1 ENHRY, CDR2 SYGVKD. The CDR3 runs to 15 residues. With 4 bases removed from V and 3 bases from J, the gap between germline ends came to 12 bases. CDR3 in DNA: TGTGCCATCAGTGGGGGCGGAAGGTCTAATGAAAAACTGTTTTTT. Translating it yields CAISGGGRSNEKLFF.

The chain links TRBV5-6 to TRBJ1-1; D call uncertain. This CDR3 is 15 amino acids long. CDR1 is SGHDT, CDR2 YYEEEE, per germline. Trimming removed 0 bases at V and 1 base at J, with 10 bases between. The CDR3 region has the DNA TGTGCCAGCAGCTTGGCCCGGAGGGAGAACACTGAAGCTTTCTTT. Translated, it gives CASSLARRENTEAFF.

This chain joins TRBV18 and TRBJ2-4, with a tentative D call TRBD1 (7 bases). This CDR3 is built from 14 residues. V lost 4 bases, J lost 8 bases, and 15 bases lay in between. CDR1 is KGHSH and CDR2 is LQKENI in the germline V gene. CDR3 loop: CASSRSRGEDIQYF. The CDR3, as DNA: TGTGCCAGCTCACGTTCCAGGGGGGAGGACATTCAGTACTTC.

The V call is TRBV19, the J call TRBJ1-2; a possible D gene is TRBD1 (6 bases). The V end was cut by 8 bases, the J end by 3 bases, with 16 bases between. The CDR3 contains 14 residues. Germline CDR1 is LNHDA and CDR2 is SQIVND (reference sequence). The CDR3 DNA reads TGTGCCAGTTCTCCCCTTGGACAGCACTATGGCTACACCTTC. Amino acid sequence: CASSPLGQHYGYTF.

This clone was observed a handful of times. J is TRBJ2-7 and V is TRBV18, with no clear D. From germline, CDR1 is KGHSH and CDR2 LQKENI. The V and J ends lost 3 bases and 3 bases respectively, with 3 bases between them. The CDR3 extends over 11 amino acids. CDR3 in amino acids: CASSPNYEQYF. In DNA form, the CDR3 reads TGTGCCAGCTCACCCAACTACGAGCAGTACTTC.

The chain links TRBV27 to TRBJ2-7, with 7 bases that match TRBD2. Germline values: CDR1 MNHEY, CDR2 SMNVEV (reference sequence). This CDR3 is built from 15 residues. J was trimmed by 0 bases and V by 2 bases; bases with no gene match: 4. As DNA, the CDR3 is TGTGCCAGCAGTTTAGGCGGGAGCCTCTCCTACGAGCAGTACTTC. It specifies CASSLGGSLSYEQYF.

This chain connects TRBV27 to TRBJ1-5; possible D gene TRBD1, 5 bases. Deletions cut 5 bases from V and 5 bases from J, with 19 bases between. CDR3 length: 16 residues. CDR1 and CDR2 from the germline V gene are MNHEY and SMNVEV (reference sequence). The CDR3 loop is CASSPRTLRYDQPQHF. The CDR3 nucleotides read TGTGCCAGCAGTCCCCGGACACTGAGATACGATCAGCCCCAGCATTTT.

In this sample, this clone turned up once. This sequence joins TRBV18 and TRBJ1-6; D remains ambiguous. The CDR3 extends over 14 amino acids. The germline V gene has CDR1 KGHSH and CDR2 LQKENI. V was shortened by 3 bases and J by 9 bases, with 12 bases between the two germline ends. CDR3 loop: CASSPGSAGSPLHF. DNA for the CDR3: TGTGCCAGCTCACCGGGGTCGGCGGGTTCACCCCTCCACTTT. Based on the CDR3 plus reference TRBV18 and TRBJ1-6, the full variable domain is NAGVMQNPRHLVRRRGQEARLRCSPMKGHSHVYWYRQLPEEGLKFMVYLQKENIIDESGMPKERFSAEFPKEGPSILRIQQVVRGDSAAYFCASSPGSAGSPLHFGNGTRLTVT.

This chain connects TRBV6-1 to TRBJ1-2; possible D gene TRBD1, 5 bases. V was cut by 2 bases and J by 4 bases, with 8 bases left in between. This CDR3 is 13 amino acids long. Germline V CDR1 and CDR2: MNHNS, SASEGT. CDR3 in amino acids: CASSEIGGYGYTF. CDR3 in DNA: TGTGCCAGCAGTGAAATCGGGGGCTATGGCTACACCTTC.

This chain joins TRBV27 and TRBJ2-3; a possible D gene is TRBD2 (5 bases). In germline, CDR1 is MNHEY, CDR2 SMNVEV (reference sequence). Trimming removed 3 bases at V and 0 bases at J, with 13 bases between. The CDR3 spans 16 residues. CDR3 nucleotides: TGTGCCAGCAGTTTTTCGGGGTTCGATAGCACAGATACGCAGTATTTT. This translates into CASSFSGFDSTDTQYF.

This chain uses TRBV6-4 with TRBJ1-1, with a weak D call TRBD1 (5 bases). With 2 bases removed from V and 5 bases from J, the gap between germline ends came to 9 bases. Germline lookup yields CDR1 MRHNA and CDR2 SNTAGT. The CDR3 loop spans 13 amino acids. Here the CDR3 reads CASSDPGVTEAFF. DNA of the CDR3: TGTGCCAGCAGTGACCCGGGGGTTACTGAAGCTTTCTTT.

The chain couples TRBV28 to TRBJ2-7; tentative D call: TRBD1 (5 bases). Germline V gene lookup returns CDR1 MDHEN and CDR2 SYDVKM. The CDR3 loop spans 14 amino acids. The CDR3, as DNA: TGTGTCGTAAATAGGGGATCTCCTTGGCACGAGCAGTACTTC. Its protein product is CVVNRGSPWHEQYF.

This clone was seen only a few times. The junction and the germline gene differ at one end; a read error may be behind it. V usage is TRBV30 and J usage is TRBJ1-1, with a tentative D call TRBD1 (6 bases). CDR3 size: 14 residues. Germline CDR1 and CDR2: GTSNPN and SVGIG (reference sequence). DNA for the CDR3: TGTGCCTGGAGTCGTCAGGGGATGAAGACTGAAGCTTTCTTT. This translates into CAWSRQGMKTEAFF. Together with reference TRBV30 and TRBJ1-1, the CDR3 gives the full variable domain: SQTIHQWPATLVQPVGSPLSLECTVEGTSNPNLYWYRQAAGRGLQLLFYSVGIGQISSEVPQNLSASRPQDRQFILSSKKLLLSDSGFYLCAWSRQGMKTEAFFGQGTRLTVV.

This CDR3 reads CAWSVWHTKNYEQYF. The CDR3 DNA sequence: TGTGCCTGGAGTGTTTGGCACACGAAGAACTACGAGCAGTACTTC. V is TRBV30 and J is TRBJ2-7; D is undetermined. Germline CDR1 is GTSNPN and CDR2 is SVGIG (reference sequence). The length of the CDR3 is 15 residues. The V end was cut by 0 bases, the J end by 3 bases, with 15 bases between. Looking up the rest from reference TRBV30 and TRBJ2-7 gives the full variable domain: SQTIHQWPATLVQPVGSPLSLECTVEGTSNPNLYWYRQAAGRGLQLLFYSVGIGQISSEVPQNLSASRPQDRQFILSSKKLLLSDSGFYLCAWSVWHTKNYEQYFGPGTRLTVT.

A few counts support this clone. The chain is built from TRBV2 and TRBJ2-7; 10 bases line up with TRBD1. The CDR3 has 15 residues. With 8 bases clipped from V and 0 bases from J, the junction kept 7 bases outside the gene matches. The germline gives CDR1 SNHLY, CDR2 FYNNEI. DNA of the CDR3: TGTGCCAGCCGTTTCGACAGGGGGCTCTCCTACGAGCAGTACTTC. This encodes CASRFDRGLSYEQYF.

The CDR3 is CATQGGGNQPQHF. The CDR3 nucleotides are TGTGCCACCCAGGGGGGAGGCAATCAGCCCCAGCATTTT. The chain carries TRBV5-3 and TRBJ1-5, with 7 nucleotides matching TRBD1. TRBV5-3 falls under the ORF class, with uncertain function. The CDR3 extends over 13 amino acids. The V and J ends lost 9 bases and 2 bases, in that order; junction bases with no gene match: 5.

The chain uses TRBV28 and TRBJ1-5; 7 bases are shared with TRBD1. Germline V gene sequence: CDR1 MDHEN, CDR2 SYDVKM. V shed 8 bases and J 5 bases; nucleotides not matched to a gene: 15. CDR3 length: 16 amino acids. CDR3 sequence reads: CASVGGPQIFHQPQHF. The CDR3 DNA sequence: TGTGCCAGCGTAGGGGGCCCGCAAATTTTTCATCAGCCCCAGCATTTT.

V and J are TRBV9 and TRBJ1-1; D is uncertain. CDR3 length equals 16 residues. Germline-derived CDR1 and CDR2 are SGDLS and YYNGEE. Trimming stripped 3 bases from V and 0 bases from J, with 15 bases between. The CDR3 loop reads CASSGGMGILNTEAFF. In nucleotides, the CDR3 is TGTGCCAGCAGCGGAGGGATGGGGATCCTGAACACTGAAGCTTTCTTT.

The CDR3, as DNA: TGTGCCAGCAGTTTATCCACCCGGAATCAGCCCCAGCATTTT. Translated, it gives CASSLSTRNQPQHF. The V gene is TRBV28, the J gene TRBJ1-5; D is unresolved. Per the germline V gene, CDR1 is MDHEN and CDR2 is SYDVKM. V was trimmed by 1 base and J by 4 bases, leaving 8 bases between them. This CDR3 is 14 amino acids long.

The table lists this clone with a count of one. This chain joins TRBV7-9 and TRBJ2-7; D is perhaps TRBD2 (7 bases). Germline assignment: CDR1 SEHNR and CDR2 FQNEAQ (reference sequence). The CDR3 spans 13 residues. V was cut by 5 bases and J by 2 bases, with 10 bases left in between. CDR3 DNA: TGTGCCAGCAGCGGGGAGGGGGCCTACGAGCAGTACTTC. Protein: CASSGEGAYEQYF.

The gene calls are TRBV11-3 and TRBJ2-7; 8 nucleotides agree with TRBD1. Germline V CDR1 and CDR2: SGHNT, YENEEA. This CDR3 region has 16 residues. The V gene end was trimmed by 5 bases and the J gene end by 3 bases; junction bases not matched to a gene: 12. Written as DNA, the CDR3 is TGTGCCAGCAGCGGTAATTCCGGGACAGGAAACTACGAGCAGTACTTC. Protein product: CASSGNSGTGNYEQYF. Full variable domain (outside the CDR3, taken from reference TRBV11-3 and TRBJ2-7): EAGVVQSPRYKIIEKKQPVAFWCNPISGHNTLYWYLQNLGQGPELLIRYENEEAVDDSQLPKDRFSAERLKGVDSTLKIQPAELGDSAVYLCASSGNSGTGNYEQYFGPGTRLTVT.

On this clone: The same CDR3 also results from other DNA sequences found in this sample. The chain couples TRBV19 to TRBJ1-4; 7 positions match TRBD1. The CDR3 contains 16 residues. V dropped 5 bases and J dropped 5; count of bases not matched to a gene: 11. CDR1 and CDR2 from the germline V gene are LNHDA and SQIVND (reference sequence). Here the CDR3 reads CASSGTGQGVNEKLFF. Written as DNA, the CDR3 is TGTGCCAGTAGTGGCACAGGGCAGGGGGTAAATGAAAAACTGTTTTTT.

CDR3: CASSATGAGNQPQHF. CDR3 in DNA: TGCGCCAGCAGCGCAACAGGGGCTGGCAATCAGCCCCAGCATTTT. The chain recombines TRBV5-1 with TRBJ1-5; 7 bases fit TRBD1. There are 15 residues in the CDR3. V lost 4 bases, J lost 2 bases, and 6 bases stayed unmatched. In germline, CDR1 is SGHRS, CDR2 YFSETQ.